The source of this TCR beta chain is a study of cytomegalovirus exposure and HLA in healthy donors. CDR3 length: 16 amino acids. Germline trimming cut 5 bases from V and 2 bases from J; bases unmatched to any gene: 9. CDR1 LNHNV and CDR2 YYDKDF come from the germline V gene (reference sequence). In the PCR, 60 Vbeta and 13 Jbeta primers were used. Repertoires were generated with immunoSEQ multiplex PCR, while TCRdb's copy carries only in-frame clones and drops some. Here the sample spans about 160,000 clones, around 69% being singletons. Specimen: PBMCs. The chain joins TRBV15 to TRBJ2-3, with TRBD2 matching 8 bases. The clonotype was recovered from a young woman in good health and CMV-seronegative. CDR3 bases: TGTGCCACCAGCGGACGGGGGGGCTTATTCACAGATACGCAGTATTTT. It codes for CATSGRGGLFTDTQYF.